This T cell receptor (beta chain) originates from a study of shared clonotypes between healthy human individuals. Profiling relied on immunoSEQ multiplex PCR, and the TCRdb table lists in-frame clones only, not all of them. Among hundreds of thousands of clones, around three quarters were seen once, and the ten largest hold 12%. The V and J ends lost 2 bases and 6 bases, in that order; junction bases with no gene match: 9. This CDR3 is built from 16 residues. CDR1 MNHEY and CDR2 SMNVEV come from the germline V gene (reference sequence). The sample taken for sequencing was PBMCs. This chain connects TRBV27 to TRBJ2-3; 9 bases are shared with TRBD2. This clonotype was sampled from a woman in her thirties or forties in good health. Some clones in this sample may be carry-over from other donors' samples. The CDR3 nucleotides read TGTGCCAGCAGTTTAGTCGGGGCGGGAGGGCCGGATACGCAGTATTTT. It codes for CASSLVGAGGPDTQYF.